This TCR beta chain was sequenced for a study of cytomegalovirus exposure and HLA in healthy donors. A note on this clone: Its antigen is not identified.

The germline gives CDR1 LGHNA, CDR2 YNFKEQ. The CDR3 runs to 16 residues. V lost 5 bases and J 5 bases, leaving 22 bases between the germline ends. Study findings and constraints: The authors judged a highly shared variant cluster likely a sequencing artifact.

PCR was performed using 60 Vbeta and 13 Jbeta primers. Sequencing was performed with immunoSEQ multiplex PCR; in TCRdb, only in-frame clones are kept and a portion is missing. The sample contains about 200,000 clones, about 85% of which appear only once. The sequenced material came from PBMCs. This clonotype was obtained from a male donor in good health and CMV-seropositive. The J gene is TRBJ2-7, the V gene TRBV4-2, with D maybe TRBD2 (6 bases). Here the CDR3 DNA reads TGTGCCAGCAGCGACCAAGGAGGGCCCACCGGCCACGAGCAGTACTTC. Translation gives CASSDQGGPTGHEQYF.